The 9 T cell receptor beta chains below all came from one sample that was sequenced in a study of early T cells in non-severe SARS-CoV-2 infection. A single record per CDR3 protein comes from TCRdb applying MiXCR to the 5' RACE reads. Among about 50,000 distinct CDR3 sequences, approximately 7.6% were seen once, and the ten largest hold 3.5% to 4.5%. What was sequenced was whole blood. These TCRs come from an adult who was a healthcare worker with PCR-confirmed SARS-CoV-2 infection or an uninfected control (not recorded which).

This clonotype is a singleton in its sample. CDR3 residues: CATSARAANTGELFF. CDR3 in DNA: TGTGCCACCAGCGCCCGCGCCGCGAACACCGGGGAGCTGTTTTTT. This rearrangement joins TRBV24-1 to TRBJ2-2; D ambiguous. The V end was cut by 7 bases, the J end by 0 bases, with 11 bases between. CDR3 length equals 15 residues. The germline gives CDR1 KGHDR, CDR2 SFDVKD.

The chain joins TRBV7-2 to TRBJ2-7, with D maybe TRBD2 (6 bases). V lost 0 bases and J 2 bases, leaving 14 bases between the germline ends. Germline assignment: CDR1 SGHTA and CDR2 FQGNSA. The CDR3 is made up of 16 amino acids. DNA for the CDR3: TGTGCCAGCAGCTTAGCGCAGGGACTGCTTACCTACGAGCAGTACTTC. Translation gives CASSLAQGLLTYEQYF.

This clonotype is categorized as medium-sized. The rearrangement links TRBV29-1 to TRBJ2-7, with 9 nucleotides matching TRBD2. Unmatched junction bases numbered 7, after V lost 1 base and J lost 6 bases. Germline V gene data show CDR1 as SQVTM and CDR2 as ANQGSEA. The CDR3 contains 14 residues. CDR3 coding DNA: TGCAGCGTTGAAGGGGGTAGCGGGAGCGGCGAGCAGTACTTC. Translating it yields CSVEGGSGSGEQYF.

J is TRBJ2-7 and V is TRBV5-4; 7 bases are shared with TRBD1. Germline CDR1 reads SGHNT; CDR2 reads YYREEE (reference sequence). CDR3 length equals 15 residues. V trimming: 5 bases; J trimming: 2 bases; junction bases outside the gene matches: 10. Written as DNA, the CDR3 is TGTGCCAGCAGTACATCCGGGACAGCAGCCTACGAGCAGTACTTC. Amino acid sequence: CASSTSGTAAYEQYF.

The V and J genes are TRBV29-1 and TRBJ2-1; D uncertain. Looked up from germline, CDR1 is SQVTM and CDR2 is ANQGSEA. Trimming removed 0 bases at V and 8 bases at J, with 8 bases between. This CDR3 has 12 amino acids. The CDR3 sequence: CSVEDRSYEQFF. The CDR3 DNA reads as TGCAGCGTTGAAGATAGGAGCTATGAGCAGTTCTTC.

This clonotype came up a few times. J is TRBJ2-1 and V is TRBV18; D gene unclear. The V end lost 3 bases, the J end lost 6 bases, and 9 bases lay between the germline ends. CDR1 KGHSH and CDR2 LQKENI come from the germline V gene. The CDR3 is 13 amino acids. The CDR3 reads CASSPLKGNEQFF. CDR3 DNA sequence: TGTGCCAGCTCACCCCTTAAGGGCAATGAGCAGTTCTTC.

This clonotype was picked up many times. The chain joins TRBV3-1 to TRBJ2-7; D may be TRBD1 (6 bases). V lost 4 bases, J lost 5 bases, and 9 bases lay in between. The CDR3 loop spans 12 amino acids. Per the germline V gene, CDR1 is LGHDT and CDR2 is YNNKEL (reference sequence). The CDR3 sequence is CASSLNRDEQYF. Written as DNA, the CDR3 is TGTGCCAGCAGCCTCAACAGGGACGAGCAGTACTTC.

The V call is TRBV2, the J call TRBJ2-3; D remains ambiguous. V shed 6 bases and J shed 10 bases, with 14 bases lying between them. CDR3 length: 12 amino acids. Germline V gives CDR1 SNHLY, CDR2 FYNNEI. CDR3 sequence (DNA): TGTGCCAGCAGCCCCACCAGTTTTCCGCAGTATTTT. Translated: CASSPTSFPQYF. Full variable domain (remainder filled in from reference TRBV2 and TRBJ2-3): EPEVTQTPSHQVTQMGQEVILRCVPISNHLYFYWYRQILGQKVEFLVSFYNNEISEKSEIFDDQFSVERPDGSNFTLKIRSTKLEDSAMYFCASSPTSFPQYFGPGTRLTVL.

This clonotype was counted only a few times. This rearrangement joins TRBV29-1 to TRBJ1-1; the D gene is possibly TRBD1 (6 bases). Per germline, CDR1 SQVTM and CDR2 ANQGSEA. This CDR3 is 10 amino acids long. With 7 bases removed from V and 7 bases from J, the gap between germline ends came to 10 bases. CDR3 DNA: TGCAGCGCTTGGACAGTTGAAGCTTTCTTT. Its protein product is CSAWTVEAFF.